Listed below are T cell receptor beta chains from one sample, sequenced in a study of early T cells in non-severe SARS-CoV-2 infection. TCRdb re-analysed the 5' RACE reads in MiXCR, keeping a single row per CDR3 protein. The repertoire has about 50,000 distinct CDR3 sequences, about 6.2% of them found once; the top ten carry approximately 6.3%. Source: whole blood, taken at baseline. All receptors come from an adult who was a healthcare worker with PCR-confirmed SARS-CoV-2 infection or an uninfected control (not recorded which). Both conserved end residues are part of each CDR3. A D gene is named only where the DNA matches it firmly. Rows give clone size only sometimes, using once, few, many, or a class for an expanded clone.

j_call | d_call | v_call | cdr3_length | clone_size | cdr3_aa | cdr3_nt
TRBJ2-7 | TRBD2 | TRBV20-1 | 16 | many | CSARDPTGTSSYEQYF | TGCAGTGCTAGAGACCCCACCGGGACTAGCAGCTACGAGCAGTACTTC
TRBJ2-5 | - | TRBV29-1 | 13 | few | CSVRDFLQETQYF | TGCAGCGTTAGGGACTTTCTTCAAGAGACCCAGTACTTC
TRBJ2-7 | - | TRBV7-2 | 13 | - | CASQLAQTYEQYF | TGTGCCAGCCAGCTAGCGCAGACCTACGAGCAGTACTTC
TRBJ2-5 | - | TRBV10-3 | 12 | few | CAISGGSETQYF | TGTGCCATCAGTGGTGGGTCGGAGACCCAGTACTTC
TRBJ1-1 | - | TRBV9 | 17 | few | CASSGSTGWKGDTEAFF | TGTGCCAGCAGCGGTAGCACTGGGTGGAAGGGGGACACTGAAGCTTTCTTT
TRBJ2-7 | TRBD2 | TRBV13 | 14 | many | CASSSPGGGYEQYF | TGTGCCAGCAGCTCCCCGGGAGGGGGCTACGAGCAGTACTTC
TRBJ2-7 | TRBD2 | TRBV4-2 | 12 | many | CASSQREWEQYF | TGTGCCAGCAGCCAGCGGGAGTGGGAGCAGTACTTC
TRBJ2-5 | - | TRBV29-1 | 12 | few | CSVENPRETQYF | TGCAGCGTTGAAAACCCTAGAGAGACCCAGTACTTC
TRBJ2-7 | TRBD2 | TRBV7-3 | 13 | - | CASGAGKSYEQYF | TGTGCCAGCGGAGCGGGGAAATCCTACGAGCAGTACTTC
TRBJ1-3 | - | TRBV7-2 | 15 | - | CASSLGSDSGNTIYF | TGTGCCAGCAGCTTAGGGTCAGACTCTGGAAACACCATATATTTT
TRBJ2-1 | TRBD2 | TRBV5-4 | 17 | many | CASSLAGGTSTPNEQFF | TGTGCCAGCAGCTTGGCCGGGGGGACCTCCACCCCAAATGAGCAGTTCTTC
TRBJ2-7 | - | TRBV2 | 14 | few | CASRSEGTSYEQYF | TGTGCCAGCAGATCAGAGGGGACTTCCTACGAGCAGTACTTC
TRBJ2-3 | TRBD2 | TRBV27 | 19 | many | CASSLSHWTSGAHTDTQYF | TGTGCCAGCAGTTTATCGCACTGGACTAGCGGGGCCCACACAGATACGCAGTATTTT
TRBJ2-1 | TRBD2 | TRBV3-1 | 18 | many | CASSPTSGTPRSYNEQFF | TGTGCCAGCAGCCCAACTAGCGGGACCCCTCGCTCCTACAATGAGCAGTTCTTC
TRBJ2-5 | - | TRBV7-6 | 13 | many | CASSSVAGETQYF | TGTGCCAGCAGCTCGGTCGCAGGAGAGACCCAGTACTTC